This TCR beta chain is from a study of cytomegalovirus exposure and HLA in healthy donors. On this clone: No antigen is known for it.

Study-wide results and caveats: In an earlier analysis, about 87% or about 30%: the productive usage of most TCR beta V segments. HLA allele associations emerged for 15,000 to 20,000 TCR beta sequences in a later analysis, at 0.05 false discovery rate. There were some public TCRs occurring in many donors, but most TCR sequences were rare. The authors excluded some V segments, including TRBV6-2 and TRBV6-3, as indistinguishable.

Per the germline V gene, CDR1 is SNHLY and CDR2 is FYNNEI. This CDR3 contains 12 residues. V lost 4 bases, J lost 2 bases, and 6 bases lay in between. The PCR used 60 Vbeta and 13 Jbeta primers. Clones were read by immunoSEQ multiplex PCR, and TCRdb kept only the in-frame ones, dropping some. Among 150,000 or so clones listed, around 79% were seen once. This TCR was recovered from a man aged 25 to 40 in good health and CMV-seropositive. Sample: PBMCs. V gene TRBV2 combines with J gene TRBJ2-7; tentative D call: TRBD1 (6 bases). This chain's CDR3 is CASSGTAYEQYF. As DNA, the CDR3 is TGTGCCAGCAGTGGGACAGCCTACGAGCAGTACTTC.